A selection of T cell receptor beta chains follows, all from one sample in a study of CD8 T cells in Susac syndrome. Each CDR3 protein gets one entry after TCRdb re-called the immunoSEQ multiplex PCR reads with MiXCR. The data contain approximately 190,000 distinct CDR3 sequences, roughly 96% of them singletons. Specimen: CD4+ T cells from PBMCs. These receptors were collected from a human donor with multiple sclerosis. Both conserved end residues are part of each CDR3. Fields, in order: D gene, clone size, V gene, J gene, CDR3 DNA, CDR3 protein. D genes are given only for firm matches. Clone size is given for some rows only: seen once, a few or many times, or a class if the clone is expanded.

>TRBD2|.|TRBV12-3/TRBV12-4|TRBJ2-7
TGTGCCAGCAGTTTATCGGGGGGGAACTACGAGCAGTACTTC
CASSLSGGNYEQYF
>.|.|TRBV9|TRBJ2-3
TGTGCCAGCAGCCCTCTCCCGGGAACTACAGATACGCAGTATTTT
CASSPLPGTTDTQYF
>.|.|TRBV20-1|TRBJ1-1
TGCAGTGCTAGCAGGGGCCGGAACACTGAAGCTTTCTTT
CSASRGRNTEAFF
>.|.|TRBV18|TRBJ1-2
TGTGCCAGCTCACCGAACAGGGCACGCGGCTACACCTTC
CASSPNRARGYTF
>.|.|TRBV6-6|TRBJ2-2
TGTGCCAGCAGTCCCGAAGGCTCGAACACCGGGGAGCTGTTTTTT
CASSPEGSNTGELFF
>.|.|TRBV9|TRBJ1-1
TGTGCCAGCAGCGTTGGGATAAACACTGAAGCTTTCTTT
CASSVGINTEAFF
>.|once|TRBV20-1|TRBJ2-5
TGCAGTGTCGGGACTGGGCAAGAGACCCAGTACTTC
CSVGTGQETQYF
>TRBD1|.|TRBV2|TRBJ1-2
TGTGCCAGCAGTACGACAGGGGTTGGGTATGGCTACACCTTC
CASSTTGVGYGYTF
>.|.|TRBV28|TRBJ2-3
TGTGCCAGCAGTTCCATAGGGGCTGGCGAGGATACGCAGTATTTT
CASSSIGAGEDTQYF
>.|once|TRBV4-2|TRBJ2-7
TGTGCCAGCAGCCAAAATATAGCCACCTCCTACGAGCAGTACTTC
CASSQNIATSYEQYF
>.|.|TRBV29-1|TRBJ2-7
TGCAGCGTTGAAGATCGGACAGTTTACGAGCAGTACTTC
CSVEDRTVYEQYF
>.|.|TRBV2|TRBJ2-1
TGTGCCAACTTCCGGGACCATTACAATGAGCAGTTCTTC
CANFRDHYNEQFF
>TRBD2|.|TRBV20-1|TRBJ2-1
TGCAGTGCTCCTGTAGCGGGAGTAGATGAGCAGTTCTTC
CSAPVAGVDEQFF
>TRBD2|.|TRBV20-1|TRBJ2-7
TGCAGTGCTGGGACTAGCGGGTTCTACGAGCAGTACTTC
CSAGTSGFYEQYF
>TRBD1|.|TRBV27|TRBJ1-1
TGTGCCAGCAGTTCACAGGGGGCTGAGAACACTGAAGCTTTCTTT
CASSSQGAENTEAFF
>.|.|TRBV15|TRBJ1-2
TGTGCCACCAGCAGAGATCCCGCCTATGGCTACACCTTC
CATSRDPAYGYTF
>.|.|TRBV7-9|TRBJ2-5
TGTGCCAGCAGCTTAGATCCCGCGGGGACCCAGTACTTC
CASSLDPAGTQYF
>.|.|TRBV20-1|TRBJ2-5
TGCAGTGCTACCGGAGAGACCCAGTACTTC
CSATGETQYF
>.|.|TRBV18|TRBJ2-5
TGTGCCAGCGAGGCTACAGGGTCGGGGGAGACCCAGTACTTC
CASEATGSGETQYF
>TRBD1|once|TRBV9|TRBJ1-6
TGTGCCAGCAGCCCAAGACAGGGCGCCAACTCACCCCTCCACTTT
CASSPRQGANSPLHF
>.|.|TRBV13|TRBJ2-1
TGTGCCAGCAGCTTTGCCGGTTACAATGAGCAGTTCTTC
CASSFAGYNEQFF
>.|.|TRBV11-2|TRBJ2-3
TGTGCCAGCAGCTTAACTACCTCTAGCACAGATACGCAGTATTTT
CASSLTTSSTDTQYF
>.|once|TRBV29-1|TRBJ1-2
TGCAGGATCTCACCTGGCTACACCTTC
CRISPGYTF
>.|.|TRBV7-9|TRBJ1-2
TGTGCCAGCAGCTTAGAGGGGGGGCATGGCTACACCTTC
CASSLEGGHGYTF
>.|once|TRBV29-1|TRBJ2-1
TGCAGCGTTGAATTGGGAAGGGGGTCTAAATTCTTC
CSVELGRGSKFF
>.|.|TRBV30|TRBJ1-3
TGTGCCTGGAGTGCTAAAGGGACCCTTGGGGGAAACACCATATATTTT
CAWSAKGTLGGNTIYF
>.|few|TRBV20-1|TRBJ1-2
TGCAGTGCTAACCGGGACTATGGCTACACCTTC
CSANRDYGYTF
>.|.|TRBV9|TRBJ1-2
TGTGCCAGCAGCGTAGTCCCTTCAGCGATGGATGGCTACACCTTC
CASSVVPSAMDGYTF
>TRBD2|.|TRBV5-1|TRBJ2-1
TGCGCCAGCAGCTTGGTTACTAGCGACTACAATGAGCAGTTCTTC
CASSLVTSDYNEQFF
>.|.|TRBV20-1|TRBJ2-1
TGCAGTGCTAGAAAAGCGACGAGCTACAATGAGCAGTTCTTC
CSARKATSYNEQFF
>TRBD1|.|TRBV20-1|TRBJ1-4
TGCAGTGCTAGCCCCGACGACAGGGGCTTGCGTGAAAAACTGTTTTTT
CSASPDDRGLREKLFF
>.|.|TRBV20-1|TRBJ2-7
TGCAGTGCTAGAGCAGATCCCTACGAGCAGTACTTC
CSARADPYEQYF
>.|.|TRBV24-1|TRBJ2-4
TGTGCCACCAGTGACTCTAGTTGGCGGGACATTCAGTACTTC
CATSDSSWRDIQYF
>TRBD2|.|TRBV7-9|TRBJ2-1
TGTGCCATCCCCTCCGTCAGCGGGAGGCCAAGAGCCGGTGAGCAGTTCTTC
CAIPSVSGRPRAGEQFF
>TRBD1|.|TRBV25-1|TRBJ2-1
TGTGCCAGCAAAAAAATCGGGACAGGGGCGAACAATGAGCAGTTCTTC
CASKKIGTGANNEQFF
>.|.|TRBV5-6|TRBJ2-1
TGTGCCAGCAGCTTGGCCCACGCTGAGCAGTTCTTC
CASSLAHAEQFF
>TRBD2|.|TRBV30|TRBJ2-1
TGTGCCCTGACGGGCGGGGGGGTGGTTGAGCAGTTCTTC
CALTGGGVVEQFF
>TRBD1|.|TRBV6-5|TRBJ2-7
TGTGCCAGCAGCCCCGAGGGGGGACAGGGCTACGAGCAGTACTTC
CASSPEGGQGYEQYF
>.|.|TRBV10-1|TRBJ2-3
TGCGCCAGCAGTGAGTCGAAACTTTTCCGAGGGGATACGCAGTATTTT
CASSESKLFRGDTQYF
>TRBD1|.|TRBV20-1|TRBJ1-6
TGCAGTGCTGGGTTCACAGGGGCCAATTCACCCCTCCACTTT
CSAGFTGANSPLHF
>.|once|TRBV5-1|TRBJ2-7
TGCGCCAGCAGCACGGGGTCGGTGTTGGTCGAGCAGTACTTC
CASSTGSVLVEQYF
>TRBD2|.|TRBV12-3/TRBV12-4|TRBJ2-3
TGTGCCAGCACCCCGGGACTAGTCATCTCAGATACGCAGTATTTT
CASTPGLVISDTQYF
>.|.|TRBV15|TRBJ2-7
TGTGCCACCAGCAGAGGGGAGTACGAGCAGTACTTC
CATSRGEYEQYF
>.|.|TRBV24-1|TRBJ2-5
TGTGCCACCAGTGACCGGGTCAAGAGACCCCAGTACTTC
CATSDRVKRPQYF
>TRBD2|.|TRBV24-1|TRBJ2-7
TGTGCCACCAGTGCCTCCACGGGGGGGTCCGCATACGAGCAGTACTTC
CATSASTGGSAYEQYF
>.|.|TRBV20-1|TRBJ2-2
TGCAGTGCTAGGGATGGGGGGCGGGTCGTAGGGGAGCTGTTTTTT
CSARDGGRVVGELFF
>TRBD2|.|TRBV19|TRBJ2-1
TGTGCCAGTAGTCCAGCTAGGACTAGCGGGGGGGCCAATGAGCAGTTCTTC
CASSPARTSGGANEQFF
>.|.|TRBV13|TRBJ1-2
TGTGCCAGCAGCTCCTTCGGGGCCCGGCGTGGTGGCTACACCTTC
CASSSFGARRGGYTF
>TRBD2|.|TRBV7-9|TRBJ2-1
TGTGCCAGCTCGGGTAGCGGGATGACCTACAATGAGCAGTTCTTC
CASSGSGMTYNEQFF